This entry describes one TCR beta chain. At one boundary the junction diverges from the germline segment, which might be a read error. CDR1 is SSHAT, CDR2 FNYEAQ, per germline (reference sequence). The CDR3 consists of 13 residues. This PCR relied on a set of 60 Vbeta primers and 13 Jbeta primers. Using immunoSEQ multiplex PCR, the repertoire was profiled, and TCRdb retains in-frame clones only, with some absent. The sample lists more than 110,000 clones; around 80% were seen once. This sample is drawn from a study of cytomegalovirus exposure and HLA in healthy donors. The sample taken for sequencing was PBMCs. The TCR originated in a woman aged 45-59 years in good health and CMV-seropositive. The chain combines TRBV7-7 with TRBJ1-5; D unclear. This CDR3 reads CASSLSGDQPQHF. CDR3 DNA sequence: TGTGCTAGCAGCTTATCCGGGGATCAGCCCCAGCATTTT.